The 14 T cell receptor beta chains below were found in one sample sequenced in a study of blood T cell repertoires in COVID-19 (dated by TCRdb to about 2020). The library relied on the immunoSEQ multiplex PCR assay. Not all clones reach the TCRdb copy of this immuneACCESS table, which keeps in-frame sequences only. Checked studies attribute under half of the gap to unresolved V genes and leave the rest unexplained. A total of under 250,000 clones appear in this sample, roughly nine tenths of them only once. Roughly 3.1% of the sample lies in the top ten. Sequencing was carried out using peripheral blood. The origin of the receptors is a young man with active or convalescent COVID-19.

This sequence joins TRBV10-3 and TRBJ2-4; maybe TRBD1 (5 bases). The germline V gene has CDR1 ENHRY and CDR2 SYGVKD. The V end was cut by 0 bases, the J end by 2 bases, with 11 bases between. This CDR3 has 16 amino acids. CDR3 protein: CAISESTDNSKNIQYF. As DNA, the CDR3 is TGTGCCATCAGTGAGTCGACAGACAATTCCAAAAACATTCAGTACTTC.

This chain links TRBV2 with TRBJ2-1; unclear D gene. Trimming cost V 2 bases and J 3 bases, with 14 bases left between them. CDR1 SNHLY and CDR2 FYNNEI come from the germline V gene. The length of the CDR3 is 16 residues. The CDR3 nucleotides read TGTGCCAGCAGTGAATCATTCTATCGAAGCTACAATGAGCAGTTCTTC. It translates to CASSESFYRSYNEQFF.

CDR3 sequence (DNA): TGTGCCTGGGGACAGGGGATTTCCTATGGCTACACCTTC. Protein: CAWGQGISYGYTF. V is TRBV30 and J is TRBJ1-2, with TRBD1 identical over 9 bases. The V and J ends lost 5 bases and 4 bases, in that order; junction bases with no gene match: 5. From germline, CDR1 is GTSNPN and CDR2 SVGIG (reference sequence). CDR3 size: 13 residues.

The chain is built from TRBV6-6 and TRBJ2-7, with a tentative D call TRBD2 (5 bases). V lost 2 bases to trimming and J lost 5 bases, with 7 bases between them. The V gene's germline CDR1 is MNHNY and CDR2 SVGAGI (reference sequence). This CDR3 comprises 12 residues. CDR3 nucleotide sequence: TGTGCCAGCAGTTACGAGGGCCACGAGCAGTACTTC. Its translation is CASSYEGHEQYF.

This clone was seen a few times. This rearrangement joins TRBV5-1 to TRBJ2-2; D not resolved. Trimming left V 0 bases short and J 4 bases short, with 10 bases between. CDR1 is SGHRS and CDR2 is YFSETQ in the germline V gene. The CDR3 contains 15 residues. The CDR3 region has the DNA TGCGCCAGCAGCTTGGTCGCCGGTCGCACCGGGGAGCTGTTTTTT. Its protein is CASSLVAGRTGELFF.

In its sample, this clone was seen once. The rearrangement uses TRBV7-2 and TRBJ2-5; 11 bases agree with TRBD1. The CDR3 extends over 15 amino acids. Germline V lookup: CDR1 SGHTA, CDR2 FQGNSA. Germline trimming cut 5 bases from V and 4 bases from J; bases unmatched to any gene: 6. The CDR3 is CASSAGQGAGETQYF. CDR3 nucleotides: TGTGCCAGCAGCGCTGGACAGGGGGCAGGAGAGACCCAGTACTTC.

The CDR3 bases are TGTGCCAGCAGCTCTAAGAGACTAGACGAGCAGTACTTC. This gives the protein CASSSKRLDEQYF. The J gene is TRBJ2-7, the V gene TRBV5-4; tentative D call: TRBD2 (6 bases). The V gene lost 3 bases and the J gene lost 5 bases, with 12 bases spanning the gap. The germline CDR1 and CDR2 sequences are SGHNT and YYREEE (reference sequence). The CDR3 consists of 13 residues.

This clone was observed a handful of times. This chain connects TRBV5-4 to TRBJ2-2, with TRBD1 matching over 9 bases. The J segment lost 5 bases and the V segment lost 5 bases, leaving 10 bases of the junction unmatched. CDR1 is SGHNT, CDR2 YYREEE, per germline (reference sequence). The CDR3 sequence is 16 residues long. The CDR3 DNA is TGTGCCAGCAGTTTGTGGCCCGGGACAGGGACCGGGGAGCTGTTTTTT. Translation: CASSLWPGTGTGELFF.

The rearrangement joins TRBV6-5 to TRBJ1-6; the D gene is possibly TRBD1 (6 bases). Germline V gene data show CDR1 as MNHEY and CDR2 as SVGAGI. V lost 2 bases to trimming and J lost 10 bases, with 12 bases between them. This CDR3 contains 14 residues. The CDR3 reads CASSYTAGDSPLHF. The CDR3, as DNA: TGTGCCAGCAGTTACACAGCAGGGGACTCACCCCTCCACTTT.

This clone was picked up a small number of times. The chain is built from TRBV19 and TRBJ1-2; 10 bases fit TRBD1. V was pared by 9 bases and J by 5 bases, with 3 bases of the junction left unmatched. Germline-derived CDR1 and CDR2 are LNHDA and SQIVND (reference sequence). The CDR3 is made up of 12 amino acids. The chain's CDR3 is CASRDRGYGYTF. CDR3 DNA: TGTGCCAGCCGGGACAGGGGTTATGGCTACACCTTC.

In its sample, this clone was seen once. CDR3 nucleotide sequence: TGTGCCAGCAGTCGGGACAGAACTAATTCACCCCTCCACTTT. Protein sequence: CASSRDRTNSPLHF. The V and J genes are TRBV28 and TRBJ1-6; 7 nucleotides line up with TRBD1. The junction had 4 bases not matched to a gene; V was cut back by 5 bases and J by 6 bases. Germline V gene sequence: CDR1 MDHEN, CDR2 SYDVKM. CDR3 length: 14 amino acids.

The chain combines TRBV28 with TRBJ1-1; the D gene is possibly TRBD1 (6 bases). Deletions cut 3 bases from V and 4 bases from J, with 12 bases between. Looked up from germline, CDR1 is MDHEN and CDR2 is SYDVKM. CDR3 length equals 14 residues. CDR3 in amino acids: CASSLGGLITEAFF. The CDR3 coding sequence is TGTGCCAGCAGTTTGGGGGGGCTGATCACTGAAGCTTTCTTT.

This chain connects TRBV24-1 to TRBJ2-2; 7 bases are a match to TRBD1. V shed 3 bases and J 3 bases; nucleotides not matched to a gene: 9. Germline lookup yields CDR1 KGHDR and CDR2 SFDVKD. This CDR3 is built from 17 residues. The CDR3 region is CATSDPTTGADTGELFF. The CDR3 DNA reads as TGTGCCACCAGTGATCCTACCACAGGGGCCGACACCGGGGAGCTGTTTTTT.

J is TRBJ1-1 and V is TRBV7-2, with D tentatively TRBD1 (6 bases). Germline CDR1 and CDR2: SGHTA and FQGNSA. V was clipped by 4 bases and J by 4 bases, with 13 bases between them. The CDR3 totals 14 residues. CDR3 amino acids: CASSSPGERTEAFF. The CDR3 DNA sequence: TGTGCCAGCAGCTCCCCAGGGGAGCGCACTGAAGCTTTCTTT.